The clone carrying this T cell receptor beta chain was seen once. The data were taken from a study of identical twins. Germline V lookup: CDR1 MGHRA, CDR2 YSYEKL. The CDR3 runs 14 residues. J was trimmed by 3 bases and V by 4 bases; bases with no gene match: 3. Each cDNA held unique molecular identifiers, and template switching gave it a universal primer site. TCRdb reprocessed the 5' RACE reads with MiXCR, giving one entry per CDR3 protein. The profile shows under 500,000 distinct CDR3 sequences, around 15% of them singletons. The sample was also linked to a second study, of yellow fever vaccine responses in identical twins.

Sequencing was carried out using CD4+ T cells sorted from blood. The V gene is TRBV4-1, the J gene TRBJ2-3; 8 positions match TRBD1. The receptor's source is a woman aged 18 to 35 in good health. CDR3 loop: CASSRTGITDTQYF. CDR3 sequence (DNA): TGCGCCAGCAGCCGGACAGGGATTACAGATACGCAGTATTTT.